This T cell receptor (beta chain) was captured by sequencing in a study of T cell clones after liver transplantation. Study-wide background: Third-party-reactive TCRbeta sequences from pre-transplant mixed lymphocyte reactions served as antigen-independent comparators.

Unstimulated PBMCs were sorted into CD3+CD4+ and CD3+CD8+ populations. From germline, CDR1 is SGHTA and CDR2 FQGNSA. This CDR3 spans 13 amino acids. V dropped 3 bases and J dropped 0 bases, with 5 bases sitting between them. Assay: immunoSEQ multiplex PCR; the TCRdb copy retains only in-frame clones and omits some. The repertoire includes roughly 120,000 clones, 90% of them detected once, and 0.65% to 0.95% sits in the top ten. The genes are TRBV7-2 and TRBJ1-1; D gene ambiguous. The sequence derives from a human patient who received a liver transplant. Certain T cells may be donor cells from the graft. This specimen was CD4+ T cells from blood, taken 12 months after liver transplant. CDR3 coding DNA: TGTGCCAGCAGCTTTTTATTGAACACTGAAGCTTTCTTT. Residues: CASSFLLNTEAFF. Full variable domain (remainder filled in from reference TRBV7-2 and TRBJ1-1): GAGVSQSPSNKVTEKGKDVELRCDPISGHTALYWYRQSLGQGLEFLIYFQGNSAPDKSGLPSDRFSAERTGGSVSTLTIQRTQQEDSAVYLCASSFLLNTEAFFGQGTRLTVV.